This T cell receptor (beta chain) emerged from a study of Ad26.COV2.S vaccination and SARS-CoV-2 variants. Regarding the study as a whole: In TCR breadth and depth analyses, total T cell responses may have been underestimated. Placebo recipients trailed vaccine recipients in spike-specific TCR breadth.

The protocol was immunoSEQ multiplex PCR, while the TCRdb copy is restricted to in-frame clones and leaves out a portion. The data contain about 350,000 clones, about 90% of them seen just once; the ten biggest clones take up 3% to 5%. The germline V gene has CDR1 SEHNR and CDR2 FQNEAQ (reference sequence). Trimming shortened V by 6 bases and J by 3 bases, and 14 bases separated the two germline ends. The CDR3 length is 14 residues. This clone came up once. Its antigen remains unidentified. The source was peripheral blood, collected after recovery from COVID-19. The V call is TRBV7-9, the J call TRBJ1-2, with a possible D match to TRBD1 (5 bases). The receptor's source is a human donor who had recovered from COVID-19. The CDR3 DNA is TGTGCCAGCAGATCCGGGACGGACTACTATGGCTACACCTTC. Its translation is CASRSGTDYYGYTF.